This is a list of T cell receptor beta chains from one sample in a study of CD8 T cells in Susac syndrome. MiXCR, applied by TCRdb to the immunoSEQ multiplex PCR reads, yields one record per CDR3 protein. The data show approximately 190,000 distinct CDR3 sequences, with almost 96% seen just once and 0.09% to 0.1% held by the top ten. Input material: CD4+ T cells from PBMCs. The receptors were sampled from a human donor with Susac syndrome. Each CDR3 is given with its conserved first and last residue. The D gene is left open where the match is weak. The size field is filled for only some rows; it gives once, few, many or a size class.

j_call,clone_size,v_call,d_call,cdr3_length,cdr3_aa,cdr3_nt
TRBJ1-5,once,TRBV29-1,-,13,CSVGEGTEQPQHF,TGCAGCGTTGGGGAGGGAACAGAACAGCCCCAGCATTTT
TRBJ1-2,once,TRBV4-2,-,13,CASSQVREYGYTF,TGTGCCAGCAGCCAAGTTCGGGAGTATGGCTACACCTTC
TRBJ1-2,-,TRBV28,-,12,CASSRGWDGYTF,TGTGCCAGCAGCCGGGGATGGGATGGCTACACCTTC
TRBJ1-1,-,TRBV6-2/TRBV6-3,-,15,CASSNLVRGATEAFF,TGTGCCAGCAGCAATCTTGTAAGGGGGGCAACTGAAGCTTTCTTT
TRBJ2-7,-,TRBV27,TRBD2,12,CASSGLGYEQYF,TGTGCCAGCAGTGGACTAGGGTACGAGCAGTACTTC
TRBJ1-6,-,TRBV20-1,-,13,CSARTVLNSPLHF,TGCAGTGCTAGGACAGTACTCAATTCACCCCTCCACTTT
TRBJ2-3,-,TRBV6-2/TRBV6-3,-,16,CASSLRSGGGTDTQYF,TGTGCCAGCAGTTTGCGGTCCGGGGGTGGCACAGATACGCAGTATTTT
TRBJ2-7,-,TRBV6-2/TRBV6-3,TRBD1,15,CASSYGFGRGHEQYF,TGTGCCAGCAGTTACGGTTTCGGCAGGGGGCACGAGCAGTACTTC
TRBJ1-2,-,TRBV12-3/TRBV12-4,TRBD1,14,CASRPNQGARGYTF,TGTGCCAGCAGGCCTAACCAGGGGGCGAGGGGCTACACCTTC
TRBJ2-7,-,TRBV3-1,TRBD2,15,CASSRSPGLDYEQYF,TGTGCCAGCAGCCGATCTCCGGGACTAGATTACGAGCAGTACTTC
TRBJ1-2,once,TRBV7-2,-,14,CASSLNRDNYGYTF,TGTGCCAGCAGCTTAAACAGGGATAACTATGGCTACACCTTC
TRBJ1-2,-,TRBV12-3/TRBV12-4,TRBD1,14,CASSYRDRGRGYTF,TGTGCCAGCAGTTACCGGGACAGGGGTAGAGGCTACACCTTC
TRBJ2-1,-,TRBV12-5,-,16,CASGLVLTGSYNEQFF,TGTGCTAGTGGTTTGGTCCTGACAGGATCCTACAATGAGCAGTTCTTC
TRBJ2-3,-,TRBV20-1,-,12,CSARPPGDTQYF,TGCAGTGCTAGGCCCCCAGGGGATACGCAGTATTTT
TRBJ2-5,-,TRBV30,-,13,CAWSARETGTQYF,TGTGCCTGGAGTGCGAGGGAGACGGGGACCCAGTACTTC
TRBJ1-4,-,TRBV30,TRBD1,14,CAWMIDRANEKLFF,TGTGCCTGGATGATCGACAGGGCGAATGAAAAACTGTTTTTT
TRBJ2-5,-,TRBV20-1,-,17,CSARNPLWDPAAETQYF,TGCAGTGCTAGAAATCCCCTTTGGGACCCAGCGGCAGAGACCCAGTACTTC
TRBJ2-2,once,TRBV29-1,-,13,CSVVRGGTGELFF,TGCAGCGTTGTCAGGGGCGGAACCGGGGAGCTGTTTTTT
TRBJ1-2,-,TRBV20-1,TRBD1,15,CSAQSGGAQTDGYTF,TGCAGTGCCCAATCAGGGGGGGCGCAAACCGATGGCTACACCTTC
TRBJ2-3,few,TRBV12-5,-,15,CASAHPTRGSDTQYF,TGTGCTAGTGCCCACCCGACCCGGGGGTCAGATACGCAGTATTTT
TRBJ2-3,-,TRBV5-1,TRBD1,14,CARNRTGKEDTQYF,TGCGCCAGGAATAGGACAGGGAAAGAAGATACGCAGTATTTT
TRBJ2-2,-,TRBV5-1,-,15,CASSPGPGGTGELFF,TGCGCCAGCAGCCCCGGTCCTGGAGGTACCGGGGAGCTGTTTTTT
TRBJ2-1,-,TRBV30,TRBD2,14,CAWSVGGAINEQFF,TGTGCCTGGAGTGTCGGGGGGGCGATCAATGAGCAGTTCTTC
TRBJ1-6,-,TRBV5-1,-,14,CASSLSGADSPLHF,TGCGCCAGCAGCCTGTCGGGCGCAGACTCACCCCTCCACTTT
TRBJ1-1,-,TRBV5-1,-,12,CASSLEGVGAFF,TGCGCCAGCAGCTTGGAGGGTGTTGGGGCTTTCTTT
TRBJ1-2,-,TRBV5-1,TRBD1,13,CASSWDREYGYTF,TGCGCCAGCAGCTGGGACAGAGAATATGGCTACACCTTC
TRBJ2-5,-,TRBV6-2/TRBV6-3,-,15,CASSLGPSGIETQYF,TGTGCCAGCAGCCTGGGACCGAGTGGAATCGAGACCCAGTACTTC
TRBJ2-7,-,TRBV29-1,TRBD1,16,CSVEGGIGTGAHEQYF,TGCAGCGTTGAAGGGGGGATAGGGACAGGGGCCCACGAGCAGTACTTC
TRBJ2-3,-,TRBV20-1,TRBD2,16,CSAPIRTSGVGDTQYF,TGCAGTGCTCCAATAAGGACTAGCGGGGTTGGAGATACGCAGTATTTT
TRBJ2-5,-,TRBV29-1,-,17,CSVEDVGAPGRRKTQYF,TGCAGCGTTGAAGACGTTGGGGCGCCAGGTCGGCGGAAGACCCAGTACTTC
TRBJ2-5,-,TRBV20-1,TRBD2,15,CSARPTSGGRETQYF,TGCAGTGCTAGGCCCACTAGCGGGGGAAGGGAGACCCAGTACTTC
TRBJ2-7,-,TRBV20-1,-,12,CSAIKEGYEQYF,TGCAGTGCTATTAAGGAAGGCTACGAGCAGTACTTC
TRBJ1-2,once,TRBV5-1,TRBD1,13,CASSVREGAGYTF,TGCGCCAGCAGCGTCAGGGAGGGGGCTGGCTACACCTTC
TRBJ1-5,once,TRBV20-1,-,16,CSAKGGRGESNQPQHF,TGCAGTGCTAAGGGTGGGAGGGGAGAGAGCAATCAGCCCCAGCATTTT
TRBJ1-1,-,TRBV7-9,-,10,CASSLVVAFF,TGTGCCAGCAGCTTAGTGGTAGCTTTCTTT
TRBJ2-3,-,TRBV12-3/TRBV12-4,TRBD2,13,CASYFRLAVTQYF,TGTGCCAGCTATTTCCGACTAGCGGTTACGCAGTATTTT
TRBJ2-5,-,TRBV30,TRBD2,15,CAWSGVSGGQETQYF,TGTGCCTGGAGTGGAGTTAGCGGGGGTCAAGAGACCCAGTACTTC
TRBJ1-6,-,TRBV19,-,17,CASSKNAPEQGMSPLHF,TGTGCCAGTAGTAAGAACGCCCCTGAACAGGGTATGTCACCCCTCCACTTT
TRBJ2-4,-,TRBV5-1,TRBD1,14,CASSRQGARDIQYF,TGCGCCAGCAGCCGACAGGGGGCGCGAGACATTCAGTACTTC
TRBJ1-5,-,TRBV20-1,-,14,CSARDGGPHQPQHF,TGCAGTGCTAGAGATGGAGGGCCGCATCAGCCCCAGCATTTT
TRBJ2-5,-,TRBV5-3,-,15,CASSFLASQGETQYF,TGTGCCAGCAGCTTCTTAGCCTCACAGGGAGAGACCCAGTACTTC
TRBJ2-5,-,TRBV4-3,TRBD2,17,CASSQGGGGGAWETQYF,TGCGCCAGCAGCCAAGGTGGTGGCGGGGGGGCCTGGGAGACCCAGTACTTC
TRBJ1-1,once,TRBV19,-,17,CASKGRLLRDISTEAFF,TGTGCCAGTAAGGGTCGCCTCCTCCGGGACATCTCCACTGAAGCTTTCTTT
TRBJ2-7,-,TRBV20-1,TRBD2,14,CSASSGGHPYEQYF,TGCAGTGCTTCAAGCGGGGGTCACCCCTACGAGCAGTACTTC
TRBJ2-3,-,TRBV12-3/TRBV12-4,-,15,CASSLSAGRTDTQYF,TGTGCCAGCAGTTTAAGTGCGGGGCGCACAGATACGCAGTATTTT
TRBJ2-5,-,TRBV5-4,-,13,CASSLTLIETQYF,TGTGCCAGCAGCTTGACGTTGATTGAGACCCAGTACTTC
TRBJ2-3,-,TRBV20-1,TRBD2,16,CSASHTSGGITDTQYF,TGCAGTGCTAGCCATACTAGCGGGGGGATCACAGATACGCAGTATTTT
TRBJ2-3,-,TRBV20-1,TRBD2,14,CSALTSGGAYTQYF,TGCAGTGCCCTGACTAGCGGGGGGGCTTATACGCAGTATTTT
TRBJ2-1,-,TRBV4-3,TRBD1,15,CASSHPDRDLNEQFF,TGCGCCAGCAGCCACCCGGACAGGGACCTTAATGAGCAGTTCTTC
TRBJ2-5,-,TRBV19,-,13,CPRDGIYQETQYF,TGTCCCCGGGACGGGATATACCAAGAGACCCAGTACTTC
TRBJ2-3,-,TRBV4-2,-,14,CASGPGARTDTQYF,TGTGCCAGTGGCCCAGGGGCGCGCACAGATACGCAGTATTTT
TRBJ2-7,-,TRBV30,TRBD1,15,CAWSKGTVGSYEQYF,TGTGCCTGGAGTAAAGGGACAGTTGGGTCCTACGAGCAGTACTTC
TRBJ1-5,-,TRBV5-1,-,13,CASSRDSNQPQHF,TGTGCCAGCTCACGAGATAGCAATCAGCCCCAGCATTTT